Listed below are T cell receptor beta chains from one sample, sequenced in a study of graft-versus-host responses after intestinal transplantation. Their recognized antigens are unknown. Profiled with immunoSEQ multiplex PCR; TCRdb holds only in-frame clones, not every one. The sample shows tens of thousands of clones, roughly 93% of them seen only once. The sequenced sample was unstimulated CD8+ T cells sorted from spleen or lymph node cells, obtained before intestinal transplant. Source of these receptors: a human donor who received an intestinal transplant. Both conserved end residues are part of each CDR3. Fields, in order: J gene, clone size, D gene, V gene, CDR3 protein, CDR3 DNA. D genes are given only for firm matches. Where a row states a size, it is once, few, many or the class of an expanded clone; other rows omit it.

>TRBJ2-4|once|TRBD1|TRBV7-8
CASSSRWTGEPLAKNIQYF
TGTGCCAGCAGCTCACGATGGACAGGGGAACCCTTAGCCAAAAACATTCAGTACTTC
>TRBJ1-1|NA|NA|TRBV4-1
CASSQDRYTEAFF
TGCGCCAGCAGCCAAGATCGGTACACTGAAGCTTTCTTT
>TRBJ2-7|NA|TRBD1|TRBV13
CASATGTGGHYEQYF
TGTGCCAGCGCGACCGGGACAGGGGGACACTACGAGCAGTACTTC
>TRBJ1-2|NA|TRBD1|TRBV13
CASSSRTPGTGDYGYTF
TGTGCCAGCAGCTCCCGAACCCCCGGGACAGGGGACTATGGCTACACCTTC
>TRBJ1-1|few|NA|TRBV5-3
CARSLDGVPTAMNTEAFF
TGTGCCAGAAGCTTGGACGGTGTTCCGACAGCGATGAACACTGAAGCTTTCTTT
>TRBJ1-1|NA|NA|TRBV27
CASSLRGRNTEAFF
TGTGCCAGCAGTTTACGGGGGAGGAACACTGAAGCTTTCTTT
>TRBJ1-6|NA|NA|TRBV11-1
CASSPRQEDYNSPLHF
TGTGCCAGCAGCCCCCGACAGGAGGACTATAATTCACCCCTCCACTTT
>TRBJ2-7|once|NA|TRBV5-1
CASSSARSYEQYF
TGCGCCAGCAGCAGCGCCCGCTCCTACGAGCAGTACTTC
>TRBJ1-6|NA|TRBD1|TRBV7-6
CASSLAEGQPSKNSPLHF
TGTGCCAGCAGCTTAGCGGAGGGACAGCCTAGTAAAAATTCACCCCTCCACTTT
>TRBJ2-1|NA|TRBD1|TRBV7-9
CASSLVWDRGHNEQFF
TGTGCCAGCAGCTTAGTTTGGGACAGGGGCCACAATGAGCAGTTCTTC
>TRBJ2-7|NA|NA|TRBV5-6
CASSGSDSYEQYF
TGTGCCAGCAGTGGCAGCGATTCCTACGAGCAGTACTTC
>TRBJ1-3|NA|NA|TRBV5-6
CASSLPHNSGNTIYF
TGTGCCAGCAGCTTGCCACACAACTCTGGAAACACCATATATTTT
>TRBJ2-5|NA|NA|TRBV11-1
CASSEDTYGETQYF
TGTGCCAGCTCCGAGGACACTTATGGGGAGACCCAGTACTTC
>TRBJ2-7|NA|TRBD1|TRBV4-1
CASSQDGTGDEQYF
TGCGCCAGCAGCCAAGATGGGACAGGGGACGAGCAGTACTTC
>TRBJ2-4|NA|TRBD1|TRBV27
CASSYQGAGNIQYF
TGTGCCAGCAGTTATCAGGGGGCGGGAAACATTCAGTACTTC
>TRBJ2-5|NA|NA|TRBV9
CASSVEPGNSQETQYF
TGTGCCAGCAGCGTGGAGCCCGGGAATTCCCAAGAGACCCAGTACTTC
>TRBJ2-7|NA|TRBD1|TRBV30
CAWANRGLPEQYF
TGTGCCTGGGCAAACAGGGGGCTGCCCGAGCAGTACTTC
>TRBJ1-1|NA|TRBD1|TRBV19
CATIGTGATATEAFF
TGTGCCACCATTGGGACAGGCGCTACGGCCACTGAAGCTTTCTTT
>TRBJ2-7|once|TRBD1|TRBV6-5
CASSYVAGGGYEQYF
TGTGCCAGCAGTTACGTGGCAGGGGGCGGTTACGAGCAGTACTTC
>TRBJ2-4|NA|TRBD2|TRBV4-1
CASSQAFQREGRNIQYF
TGCGCCAGCAGCCAAGCTTTCCAGCGGGAGGGCCGGAACATTCAGTACTTC
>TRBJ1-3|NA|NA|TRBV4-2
CASSQEIAGRDTIYF
TGTGCCAGCAGCCAAGAGATTGCGGGGAGAGACACCATATATTTT
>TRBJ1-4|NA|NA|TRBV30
CAWNRLSTNEKLFF
TGTGCCTGGAACCGGTTGTCAACTAATGAAAAACTGTTTTTT
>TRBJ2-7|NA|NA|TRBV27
CASSDRQILYEQYF
TGTGCCAGCTCGGACAGACAAATCCTCTACGAGCAGTACTTC
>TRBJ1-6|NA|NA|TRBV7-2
CASSLDSSPPLHF
TGTGCCAGCAGCTTAGATAGCAGTCCACCCCTCCACTTT
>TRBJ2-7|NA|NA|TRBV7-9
CASSLNSYEQYF
TGTGCCAGCAGCTTAAACAGCTACGAGCAGTACTTC
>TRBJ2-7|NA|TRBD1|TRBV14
CASSQGWTGFSYEQYF
TGTGCCAGCAGCCAAGGCTGGACAGGGTTCTCCTACGAGCAGTACTTC
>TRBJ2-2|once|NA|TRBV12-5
CASRGYFRDSSPNTGELFF
TGTGCTAGTAGGGGATATTTCAGGGATTCCTCCCCGAACACCGGGGAGCTGTTTTTT
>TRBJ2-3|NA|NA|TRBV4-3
CASSPSGRTDTQYF
TGCGCCAGCAGCCCCTCGGGTAGGACAGATACGCAGTATTTT
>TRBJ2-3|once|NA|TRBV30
CAWNYGSLDTQYF
TGTGCCTGGAACTATGGCAGCCTAGATACGCAGTATTTT
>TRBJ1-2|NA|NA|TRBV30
CAWSVWAGSTGGYTF
TGTGCCTGGAGTGTATGGGCAGGGTCGACGGGTGGCTACACCTTC
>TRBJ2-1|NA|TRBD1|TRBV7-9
CASSLAPGTGALYNEQFF
TGTGCCAGCAGCTTAGCTCCCGGGACAGGGGCCCTTTACAATGAGCAGTTCTTC
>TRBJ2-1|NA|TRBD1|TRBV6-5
CASSYAGTGYNEQFF
TGTGCCAGCAGTTACGCCGGGACAGGTTACAATGAGCAGTTCTTC
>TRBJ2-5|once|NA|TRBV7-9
CASRTSFGHSQETQYF
TGTGCCAGCAGGACGAGTTTCGGACATTCTCAAGAGACCCAGTACTTC
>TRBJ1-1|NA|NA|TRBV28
CASSSGNTEAFF
TGTGCCAGCAGTTCAGGAAACACTGAAGCTTTCTTT
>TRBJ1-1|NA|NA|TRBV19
CASSISGIAEAFF
TGTGCCAGTAGTATATCAGGGATCGCTGAAGCTTTCTTT
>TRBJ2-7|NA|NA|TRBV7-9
CASSGAGLYEQYF
TGTGCCAGCAGCGGGGCAGGCCTCTACGAGCAGTACTTC
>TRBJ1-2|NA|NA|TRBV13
CASSSLPPGQPILYGYTF
TGTGCCAGCAGCTCGCTACCCCCTGGACAGCCAATACTCTATGGCTACACCTTC
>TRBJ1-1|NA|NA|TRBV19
CASSPGGPNTEAFF
TGTGCCAGTAGCCCGGGGGGTCCCAACACTGAAGCTTTCTTT
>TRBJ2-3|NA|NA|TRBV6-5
CASSYGIRGKDTQYF
TGTGCCAGCAGTTACGGAATTAGGGGCAAAGATACGCAGTATTTT
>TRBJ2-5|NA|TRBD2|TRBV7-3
CASSRGSTGTRAQETQYF
TGTGCCAGCAGCCGTGGGTCCACCGGGACTAGGGCGCAAGAGACCCAGTACTTC
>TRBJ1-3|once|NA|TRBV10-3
CAISDPAASSGNTIYF
TGTGCCATCAGTGATCCTGCTGCCAGCTCTGGAAACACCATATATTTT
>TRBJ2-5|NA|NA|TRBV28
CASSSFREPENQETQYF
TGTGCCAGCAGCTCGTTTCGGGAGCCGGAAAATCAAGAGACCCAGTACTTC
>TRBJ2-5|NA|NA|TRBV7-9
CASSLDGRETQYF
TGTGCCAGCAGCTTAGATGGGAGAGAGACCCAGTACTTC
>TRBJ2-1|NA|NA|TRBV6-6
CASSYLGGDEQFF
TGTGCCAGCAGTTACTTGGGGGGAGATGAGCAGTTCTTC
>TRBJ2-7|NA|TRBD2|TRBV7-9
CASSSTDQLAGVDEQYF
TGTGCCAGCAGCTCGACCGACCAGCTAGCGGGGGTTGACGAGCAGTACTTC
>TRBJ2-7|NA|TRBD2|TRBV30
CAWSLAGYEQYF
TGTGCCTGGAGTTTAGCGGGCTACGAGCAGTACTTC
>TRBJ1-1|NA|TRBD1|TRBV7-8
CASSPGGGMNTEAFF
TGTGCCAGCAGCCCAGGGGGTGGAATGAACACTGAAGCTTTCTTT
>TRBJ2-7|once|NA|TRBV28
CASSPVPGITYEQYF
TGTGCCAGCAGTCCAGTGCCCGGGATCACCTACGAGCAGTACTTC